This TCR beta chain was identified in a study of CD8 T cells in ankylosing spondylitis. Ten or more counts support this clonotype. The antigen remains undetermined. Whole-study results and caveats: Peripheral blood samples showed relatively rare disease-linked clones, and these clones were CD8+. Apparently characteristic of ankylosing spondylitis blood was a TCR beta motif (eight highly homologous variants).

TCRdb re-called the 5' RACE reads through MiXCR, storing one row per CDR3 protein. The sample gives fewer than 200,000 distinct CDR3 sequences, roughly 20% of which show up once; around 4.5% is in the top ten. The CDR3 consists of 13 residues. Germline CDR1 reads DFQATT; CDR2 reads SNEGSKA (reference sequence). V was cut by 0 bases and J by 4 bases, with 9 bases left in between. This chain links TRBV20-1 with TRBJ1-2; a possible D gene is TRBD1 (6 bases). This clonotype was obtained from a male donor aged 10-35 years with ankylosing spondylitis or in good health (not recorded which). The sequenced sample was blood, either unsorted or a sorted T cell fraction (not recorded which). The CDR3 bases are TGCAGTGCTAGAGAGGGGGGGGCCTATGGCTACACCTTC. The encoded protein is CSAREGGAYGYTF.